A single sample gave rise to the 10 T cell receptor beta chains below, sequenced in a study of vaccination effects on CD4 cells after COVID-19. Investigators separated out CD4+ T cells once around nine days of culture had passed. The method was immunoSEQ multiplex PCR; TCRdb's version includes in-frame clones alone and lacks a portion of them. The sample yields over 45,000 clones, 60% to 85% seen once. These receptors are not linked to any known antigen. The source was CD4+ T cells from PBMCs cultured without peptide, collected before COVID-19 vaccination. These receptor sequences come from a human donor who received a COVID-19 vaccine.

This chain uses TRBV7-8 with TRBJ1-5, with a possible D match to TRBD1 (6 bases). CDR1 SGHVS and CDR2 FQNEAQ come from the germline V gene. This CDR3 region has 18 residues. V dropped 5 bases and J dropped 1 base, with 21 bases sitting between them. This CDR3 is CASSPLPGTLGSNQPQHF. The CDR3, as DNA: TGTGCCAGCAGCCCCCTCCCCGGGACACTTGGGAGCAATCAGCCCCAGCATTTT.

The chain combines TRBV30 with TRBJ2-1, with unresolved D. Germline V gene data show CDR1 as GTSNPN and CDR2 as SVGIG (reference sequence). Trimming removed 6 bases from V and 15 bases from J, with 15 bases in between. CDR3 length equals 10 residues. Written as DNA, the CDR3 is TGTGCCTGCCTCTTGAGTGTGCCGTTCTTC. It specifies CACLLSVPFF.

This clone was counted between two and nine times. CDR3: CASSFFRENEKLFF. The CDR3 nucleotides are TGTGCCAGCAGCTTCTTTAGGGAGAATGAAAAACTGTTTTTT. The V gene is TRBV11-2, the J gene TRBJ1-4; no clear D. This CDR3 spans 14 amino acids. V was pared by 3 bases and J by 5 bases, with 10 bases between. The germline V gene encodes CDR1 SGHAT and CDR2 FQNNGV.

The chain employs TRBV18 and TRBJ1-5, with TRBD1 as a possible D gene (6 bases). V was shortened by 5 bases and J by 1 base, with 9 bases between the two germline ends. The CDR3 covers 14 residues. Germline V gene data show CDR1 as KGHSH and CDR2 as LQKENI. The CDR3 DNA is TGTGCCAGCTCATCCCAGGGGAGCAATCAGCCCCAGCATTTT. Encoded protein: CASSSQGSNQPQHF.

This clone is a singleton in its sample. CDR3 amino acids: CASSPDGLNTEAFF. CDR3 DNA sequence: TGTGCCAGCAGTCCGGACGGATTGAACACTGAAGCTTTCTTT. This chain joins TRBV6-5 and TRBJ1-1; D remains ambiguous. CDR3 size: 14 residues. The V gene's germline CDR1 is MNHEY and CDR2 SVGAGI. Trimming cost V 5 bases and J 0 bases, with 10 bases left between them.

The chain uses TRBV6-4 and TRBJ2-2; TRBD2 agrees at 14 bases. This CDR3 is 16 amino acids long. From germline, CDR1 is MRHNA and CDR2 SNTAGT. J was trimmed by 4 bases and V by 3 bases; bases with no gene match: 1. The CDR3 nucleotides are TGTGCCAGCAGTGAGACTAGCGGGGGGGCCACCGGGGAGCTGTTTTTT. It codes for CASSETSGGATGELFF.

V and J are TRBV5-4 and TRBJ2-3; the match to TRBD2 covers 10 bases. The V gene end was trimmed by 4 bases and the J gene end by 5 bases; junction bases not matched to a gene: 7. CDR3 length equals 15 residues. Germline values: CDR1 SGHNT, CDR2 YYREEE (reference sequence). CDR3 residues: CASSPSGGAEDTQYF. CDR3 DNA sequence: TGTGCCAGCAGCCCGAGCGGGGGGGCCGAAGATACGCAGTATTTT.

CDR3 coding DNA: TGTGCCAGCAGTAGTTTTCGGGGAGCTAGCACAGATACGCAGTATTTT. Encoded protein: CASSSFRGASTDTQYF. The rearrangement uses TRBV5-6 and TRBJ2-3; tentative D call: TRBD2 (5 bases). The V gene lost 5 bases and the J gene lost 0 bases, with 16 bases spanning the gap. The CDR3 spans 16 residues. CDR1 is SGHDT, CDR2 YYEEEE, per germline.

The CDR3 sequence: CASSHARGMSGTGIYNEQFF. The CDR3 DNA follows: TGCGCCAGCAGCCATGCTAGGGGGATGTCGGGGACAGGGATATACAATGAGCAGTTCTTC. The chain joins TRBV4-1 to TRBJ2-1; 9 positions match TRBD1. The CDR3 runs to 20 residues. V was pared by 3 bases and J by 4 bases, with 19 bases of the junction left unmatched. Germline V gene data show CDR1 as MGHRA and CDR2 as YSYEKL.

V gene TRBV5-4 combines with J gene TRBJ2-3; D is uncertain. This CDR3 contains 12 residues. Germline CDR1 reads SGHNT; CDR2 reads YYREEE (reference sequence). Trimming shortened V by 0 bases and J by 7 bases, and 6 bases separated the two germline ends. CDR3 region: CASSLGQYTQYF. The CDR3 bases are TGTGCCAGCAGCTTGGGACAATATACGCAGTATTTT.